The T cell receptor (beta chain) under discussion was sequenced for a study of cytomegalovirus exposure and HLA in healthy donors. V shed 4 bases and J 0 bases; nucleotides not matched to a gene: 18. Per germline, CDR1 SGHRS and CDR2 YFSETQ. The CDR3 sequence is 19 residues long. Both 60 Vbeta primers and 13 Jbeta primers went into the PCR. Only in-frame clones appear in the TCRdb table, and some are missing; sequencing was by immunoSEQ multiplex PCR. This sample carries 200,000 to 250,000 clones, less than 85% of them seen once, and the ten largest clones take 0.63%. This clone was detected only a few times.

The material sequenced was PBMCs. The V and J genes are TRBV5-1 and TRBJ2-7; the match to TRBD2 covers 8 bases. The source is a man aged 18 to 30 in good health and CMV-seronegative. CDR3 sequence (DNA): TGCGCCAGCAGCCTTCCCCGTCTGGAGCAGCGGGAGTACTCCTACGAGCAGTACTTC. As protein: CASSLPRLEQREYSYEQYF.